This is a list of T cell receptor beta chains from one sample in a study of cytomegalovirus exposure and HLA in healthy donors. This table comes from immunoSEQ multiplex PCR, and its TCRdb copy is limited to in-frame clones, with some not included. This sample has roughly 150,000 clones, with approximately 83% found just once. The sequenced sample was PBMCs. Source of these receptors: a man between 40 and 49 years old in good health and CMV-seronegative. CDR3s include the opening cysteine and the closing phenylalanine or tryptophan. The order of the fields is clone size, D gene, V gene, J gene, CDR3 DNA, CDR3 protein. D genes are given only for firm matches. Only some rows state a clone size, as once, few, many or a class for expanded clones.

few,TRBD1,TRBV29-1,TRBJ1-6,TGCAGCGTGCGACCAGGGGGCTGGGATAATTCACCCCTCCACTTT,CSVRPGGWDNSPLHF
once,NA,TRBV11-1,TRBJ2-2,TGTGCCAGCAGCTTAGGCAGGCGGGAGCTGTTTTTT,CASSLGRRELFF
NA,TRBD1,TRBV7-9,TRBJ1-2,TGTGCCAGCAGCCCCCGGACAGGGGGCGCGTATGGCTACACCTTC,CASSPRTGGAYGYTF
NA,NA,TRBV5-6,TRBJ2-7,TGTGCCAGCACCCTGGGGGGCTACGAGCAGTACTTC,CASTLGGYEQYF
once,TRBD1,TRBV27,TRBJ1-2,TGTGCCAGCAGTCAACAGGGGGTGGGCTATGGCTACACCTTC,CASSQQGVGYGYTF
NA,TRBD2,TRBV7-9,TRBJ2-3,TGTGCCAGCAGCTGGTATGAGCGGGACTTCGGGGATACGCAGTATTTT,CASSWYERDFGDTQYF
NA,NA,TRBV15,TRBJ1-1,TGTGCCACCAGCGAGGGCAACACTGAAGCTTTCTTT,CATSEGNTEAFF
NA,TRBD1,TRBV5-4,TRBJ2-5,TGTGCCAGCAGCTTGGGCCCGGGACAGGGGCAAGAGACCCAGTACTTC,CASSLGPGQGQETQYF
few,NA,TRBV7-9,TRBJ1-1,TGTGCCAGCAGCCTCCGCAGGAACACTGAAGCTTTCTTT,CASSLRRNTEAFF
NA,TRBD2,TRBV5-1,TRBJ2-1,TGCGCCAGCAGCAATAGCGGGAGAGAGTCTAATGAGCAGTTCTTC,CASSNSGRESNEQFF
NA,TRBD2,TRBV6-5,TRBJ2-1,TGTGCCAGCAGTTACTCGTTACTAGCGGGAGCTGAGCAGTTCTTC,CASSYSLLAGAEQFF
few,TRBD1,TRBV4-3,TRBJ1-6,TGCGCCAGCAGCCTTGGGACAGGACGAAATTCACCCCTCCACTTT,CASSLGTGRNSPLHF
NA,NA,TRBV10-2,TRBJ1-6,TGCGCCAGCGATCGTGCGCAGGGGAATTCACCCCTCCACTTT,CASDRAQGNSPLHF
NA,NA,TRBV30,TRBJ2-7,TGTGCCTGGAGTCGTCGGGGGAGCGGAACCTACGAGCAGTACTTC,CAWSRRGSGTYEQYF
NA,TRBD1,TRBV5-1,TRBJ2-7,TGCGCCAGCAGCCCTGGGACAGGGTTCCACGAGCAGTACTTC,CASSPGTGFHEQYF